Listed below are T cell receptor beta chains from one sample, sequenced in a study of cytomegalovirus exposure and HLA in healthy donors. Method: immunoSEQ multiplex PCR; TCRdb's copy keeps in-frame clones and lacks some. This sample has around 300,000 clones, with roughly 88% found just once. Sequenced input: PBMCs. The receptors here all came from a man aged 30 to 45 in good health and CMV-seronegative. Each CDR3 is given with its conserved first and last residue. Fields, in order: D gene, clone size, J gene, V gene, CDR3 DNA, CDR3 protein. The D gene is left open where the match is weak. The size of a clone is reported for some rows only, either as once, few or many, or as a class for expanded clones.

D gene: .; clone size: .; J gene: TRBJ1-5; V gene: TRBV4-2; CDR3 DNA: TGTGCCAGCAGCCAAGATTTCCGGCAGCCCCAGCATTTT; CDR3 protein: CASSQDFRQPQHF
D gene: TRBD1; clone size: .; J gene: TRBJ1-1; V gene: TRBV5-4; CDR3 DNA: TGTGCCAGCAGCCATGGACAGGACCTCCTGAACACTGAAGCTTTCTTT; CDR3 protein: CASSHGQDLLNTEAFF
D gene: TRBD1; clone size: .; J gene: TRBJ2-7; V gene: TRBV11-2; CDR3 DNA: TGTGCCAGCAGCCCGGGGCTCGGACAGGGCCACGAGCAGTACTTC; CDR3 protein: CASSPGLGQGHEQYF
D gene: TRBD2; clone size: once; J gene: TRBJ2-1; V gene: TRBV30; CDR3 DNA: TGTGCCTGGAGTTTCCGCGGGGGGGCGTATCAGTTCTTC; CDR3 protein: CAWSFRGGAYQFF
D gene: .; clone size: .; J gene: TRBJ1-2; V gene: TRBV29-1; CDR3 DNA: TGCAGCGTAGCCAAGGAGGGCTATGGCTACACCTTC; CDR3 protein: CSVAKEGYGYTF
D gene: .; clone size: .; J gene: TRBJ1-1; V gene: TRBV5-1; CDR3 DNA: TGCGCCAGCAGCTTTGGATCAGGGCTCCCCACTGAAGCTTTCTTT; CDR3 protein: CASSFGSGLPTEAFF
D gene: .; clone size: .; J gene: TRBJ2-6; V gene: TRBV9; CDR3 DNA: TGTGCCAGCAGACCGGGAATATCAACCTCTGGGGCCAACGTCCTGACTTTC; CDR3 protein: CASRPGISTSGANVLTF
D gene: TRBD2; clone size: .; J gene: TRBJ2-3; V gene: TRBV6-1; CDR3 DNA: TGTGCCAGCATTAGGACTAGCGGGGCCGATACGCAGTATTTT; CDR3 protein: CASIRTSGADTQYF
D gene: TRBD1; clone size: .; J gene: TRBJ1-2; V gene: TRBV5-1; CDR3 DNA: TGCGCCAGCAGCTTGGACCCGGACAGGGGGCTTGGCTACACCTTC; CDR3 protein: CASSLDPDRGLGYTF
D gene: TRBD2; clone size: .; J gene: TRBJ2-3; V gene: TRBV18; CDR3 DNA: TGTGCCAGCTCACCACCGGGACTAGCGGGGGGGCATACGCAGTATTTT; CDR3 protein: CASSPPGLAGGHTQYF
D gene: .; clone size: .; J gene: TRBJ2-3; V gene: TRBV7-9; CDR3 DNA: TGTGCCAGCATTGAGAGGGGGGGCGCACAAGATACGCAGTATTTT; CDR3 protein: CASIERGGAQDTQYF
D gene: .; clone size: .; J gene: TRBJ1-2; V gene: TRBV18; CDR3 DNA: TGTGCCAGCTCACTGGACACGAGCTATGGCTACACCTTC; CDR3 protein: CASSLDTSYGYTF
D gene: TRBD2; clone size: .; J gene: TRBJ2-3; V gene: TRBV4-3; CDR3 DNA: TGCGCCAGCAGCCCGAGACTAGCGGGGGGGCCAGATACGCAGTATTTT; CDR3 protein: CASSPRLAGGPDTQYF
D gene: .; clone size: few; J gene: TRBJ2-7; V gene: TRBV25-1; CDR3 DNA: TGTGCCAGCAGTTATAGCGATTTGGAGCAGTACTTC; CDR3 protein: CASSYSDLEQYF
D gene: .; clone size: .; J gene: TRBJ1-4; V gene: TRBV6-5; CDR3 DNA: TGTGCCAGCAGTTCCTCTAATGAAAAACTGTTTTTT; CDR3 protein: CASSSSNEKLFF
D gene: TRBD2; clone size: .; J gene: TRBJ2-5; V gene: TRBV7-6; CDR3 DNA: TGTGCCAGCAGCCCCCCAGGAGCGGGGGGAGGGGAGACCCAGTACTTC; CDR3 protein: CASSPPGAGGGETQYF
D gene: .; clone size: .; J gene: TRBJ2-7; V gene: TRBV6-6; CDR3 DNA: TGTGCCAGCAGTCCCGGGAACTACGAGCAGTACTTC; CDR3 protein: CASSPGNYEQYF
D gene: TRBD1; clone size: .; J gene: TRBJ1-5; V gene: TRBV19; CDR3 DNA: TGTGCCAGTAACAGGGGACGAGCCAGCAATCAGCCCCAGCATTTT; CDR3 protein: CASNRGRASNQPQHF
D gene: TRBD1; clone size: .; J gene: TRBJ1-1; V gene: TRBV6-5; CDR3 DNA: TGTGCCAGCAGTCAGCAGGGGGCGCGGGGCACTGAAGCTTTCTTT; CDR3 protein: CASSQQGARGTEAFF
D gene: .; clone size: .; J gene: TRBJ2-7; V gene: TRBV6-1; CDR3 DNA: TGTGCCAGCAGTCCGCTAGGGACAGCGGGCTACGAGCAGTACTTC; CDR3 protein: CASSPLGTAGYEQYF
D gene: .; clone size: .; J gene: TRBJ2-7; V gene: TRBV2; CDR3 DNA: TGTGCCAGCAGTCGCTCCGGGATCGTAGCCTACGAGCAGTACTTC; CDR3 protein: CASSRSGIVAYEQYF
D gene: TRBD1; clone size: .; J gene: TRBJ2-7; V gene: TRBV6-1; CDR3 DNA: TGTGCCAGCAGTAAGGGACAGGCTTACTACGAGCAGTACTTC; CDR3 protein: CASSKGQAYYEQYF
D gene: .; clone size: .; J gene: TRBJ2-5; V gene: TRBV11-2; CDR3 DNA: TGTGCCAGCAGCTTAAGCCAGACAGCGACCCAGTACTTC; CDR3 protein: CASSLSQTATQYF
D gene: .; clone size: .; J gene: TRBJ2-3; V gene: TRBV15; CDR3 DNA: TGTGCCACCAGCGCGGGGACCGGAGATACGCAGTATTTT; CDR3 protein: CATSAGTGDTQYF
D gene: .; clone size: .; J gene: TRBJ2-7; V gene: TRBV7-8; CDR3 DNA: TGTGCCAGCAGCTTAAACTTCCCCTACGAGCAGTACTTC; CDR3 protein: CASSLNFPYEQYF
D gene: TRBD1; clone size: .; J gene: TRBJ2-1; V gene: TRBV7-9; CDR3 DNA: TGTGCCAGCAGCGCCGGCGGGACAGGGTACAATGAGCAGTTCTTC; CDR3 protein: CASSAGGTGYNEQFF
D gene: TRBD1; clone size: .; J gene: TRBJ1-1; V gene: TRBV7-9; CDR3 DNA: TGTGCCAGCAGCCCCGGGACAGGGTCCATGAACACTGAAGCTTTCTTT; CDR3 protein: CASSPGTGSMNTEAFF
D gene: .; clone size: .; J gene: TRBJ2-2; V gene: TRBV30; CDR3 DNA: TGTGCCTGGACGGGACAACTCACCGGGGAGCTGTTTTTT; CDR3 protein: CAWTGQLTGELFF
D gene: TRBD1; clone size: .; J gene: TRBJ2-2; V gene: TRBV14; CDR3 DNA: TGTGCCAGCAGCCATGCGAGACAGGGGATCACCGGGGAGCTGTTTTTT; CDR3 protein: CASSHARQGITGELFF
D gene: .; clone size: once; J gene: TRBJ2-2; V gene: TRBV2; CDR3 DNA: TGTGCCAGCAGTGAAGAATTTGCGACCGGGGAGCTGTTTTTT; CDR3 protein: CASSEEFATGELFF
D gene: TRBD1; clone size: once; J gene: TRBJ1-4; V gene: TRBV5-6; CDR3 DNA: TGTGCCAGCAGCTTGAAAACAGGGGGAAAGGAAAAACTGTTTTTT; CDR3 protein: CASSLKTGGKEKLFF
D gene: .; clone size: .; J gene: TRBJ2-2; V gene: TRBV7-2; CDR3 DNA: TGTGCCAGCAGCATTCCGACTATGACGAACACCGGGGAGCTGTTTTTT; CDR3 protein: CASSIPTMTNTGELFF
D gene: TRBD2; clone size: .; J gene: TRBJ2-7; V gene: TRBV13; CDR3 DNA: TGTGCCAGCAGCTCCCTAGGGCCGGCGGGGGGTGCCTACGAGCAGTACTTC; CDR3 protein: CASSSLGPAGGAYEQYF
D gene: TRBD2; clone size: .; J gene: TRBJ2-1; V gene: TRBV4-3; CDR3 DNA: TGCGCCAGCAGCCAGGCGGCTAGCGGGGGCAATGAGCAGTTCTTC; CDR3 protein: CASSQAASGGNEQFF
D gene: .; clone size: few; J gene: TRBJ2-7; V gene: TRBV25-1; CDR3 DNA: TGTGCCAGCAGTGAAGGTGCAGGCAGCTCCTACGAGCAGTACTTC; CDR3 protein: CASSEGAGSSYEQYF
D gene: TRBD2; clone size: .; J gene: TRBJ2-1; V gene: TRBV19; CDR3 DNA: TGTGCCAGTAGTATAGGGGGGACTAGCAACTACAATGAGCAGTTCTTC; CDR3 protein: CASSIGGTSNYNEQFF
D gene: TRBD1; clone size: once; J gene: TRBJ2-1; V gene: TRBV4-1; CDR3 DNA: TGCGCCAGCAGCCCGGGACAGGGGTTACATGAGCAGTTCTTC; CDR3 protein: CASSPGQGLHEQFF
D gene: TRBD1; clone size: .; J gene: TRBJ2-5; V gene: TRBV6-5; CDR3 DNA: TGTGCCAGCAGAGAGGACAGGAATTTTCAAGAGACCCAGTACTTC; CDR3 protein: CASREDRNFQETQYF
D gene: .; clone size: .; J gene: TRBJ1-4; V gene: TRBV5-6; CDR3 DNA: TGTGCCAGCAGCTTGATGGAAGGGGTTGTGGATAATGAAAAACTGTTTTTT; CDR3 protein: CASSLMEGVVDNEKLFF
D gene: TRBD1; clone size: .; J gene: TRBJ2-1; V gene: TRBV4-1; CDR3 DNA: TGCGCCAGCAGCCCACGACAGGGTAAACAGAGCTCCTACAATGAGCAGTTCTTC; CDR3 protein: CASSPRQGKQSSYNEQFF
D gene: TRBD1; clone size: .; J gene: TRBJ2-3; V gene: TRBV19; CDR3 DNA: TGTGCCAGTAGTCCGCTTACGGGACAGGGAGTTCCAGATACGCAGTATTTT; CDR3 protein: CASSPLTGQGVPDTQYF
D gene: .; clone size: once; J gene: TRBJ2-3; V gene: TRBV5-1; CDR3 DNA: TGCGCCAGCAGCTTTCAAGCATCAGATACGCAGTATTTT; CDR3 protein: CASSFQASDTQYF
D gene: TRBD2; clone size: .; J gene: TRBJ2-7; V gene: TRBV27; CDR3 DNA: TGTGCCAGCAGTTTTCGACTAGCGGGAATCTACGAGCAGTACTTC; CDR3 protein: CASSFRLAGIYEQYF
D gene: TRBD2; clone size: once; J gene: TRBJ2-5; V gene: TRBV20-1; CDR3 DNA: TGCAGCTCCCAGCGGGGTAGAACCCAGTACTTC; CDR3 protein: CSSQRGRTQYF
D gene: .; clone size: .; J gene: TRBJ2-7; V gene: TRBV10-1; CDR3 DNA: TGCGCCAGCTCCGGAATAGGGGGCGAGCAGTACTTC; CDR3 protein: CASSGIGGEQYF
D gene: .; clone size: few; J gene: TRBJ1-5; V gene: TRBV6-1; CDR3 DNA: TGTGCCAGCTATAAGGGGCCAGGGAGCAATCAGCCCCAGCATTTT; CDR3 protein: CASYKGPGSNQPQHF
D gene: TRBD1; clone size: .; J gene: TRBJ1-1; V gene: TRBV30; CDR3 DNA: TGTGCCTGGAGTCGGGGGACAGTGAACACTGAAGCTTTCTTT; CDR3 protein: CAWSRGTVNTEAFF
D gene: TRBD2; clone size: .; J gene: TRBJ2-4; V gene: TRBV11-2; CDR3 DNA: TGTGCCAGCAGCTTAAACCCCTCAGGGAGGGGAAAAAACATTCAGTACTTC; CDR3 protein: CASSLNPSGRGKNIQYF
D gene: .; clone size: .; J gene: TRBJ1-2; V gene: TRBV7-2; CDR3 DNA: TGTGCCAGCAGCTCACACGGGGGTTATGGCTACACCTTC; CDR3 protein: CASSSHGGYGYTF
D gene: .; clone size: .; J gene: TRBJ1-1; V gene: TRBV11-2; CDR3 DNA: TGTGCCAGCAGCTTAGACAACGGACACTTAAACACTGAAGCTTTCTTT; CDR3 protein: CASSLDNGHLNTEAFF
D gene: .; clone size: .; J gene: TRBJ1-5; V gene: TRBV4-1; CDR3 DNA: TGCGCCAGCAGCCAAGGGAGCGAGAGCAATCAGCCCCAGCATTTT; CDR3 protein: CASSQGSESNQPQHF